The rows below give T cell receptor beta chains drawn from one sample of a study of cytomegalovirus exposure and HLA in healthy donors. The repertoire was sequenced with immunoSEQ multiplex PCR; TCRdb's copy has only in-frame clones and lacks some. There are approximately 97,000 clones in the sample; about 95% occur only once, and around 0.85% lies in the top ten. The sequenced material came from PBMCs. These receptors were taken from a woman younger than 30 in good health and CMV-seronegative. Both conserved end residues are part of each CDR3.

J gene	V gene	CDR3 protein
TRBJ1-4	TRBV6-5	CASSSEPGEKLFF
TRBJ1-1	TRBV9	CASSPPPQLLRNTEAFF
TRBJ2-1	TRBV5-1	CASRQQGLGEQFF
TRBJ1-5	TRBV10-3	CAISELGRGRDQPQHF
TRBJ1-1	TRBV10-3	CAIRSLEVEATAFF
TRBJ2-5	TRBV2	CASSPPDRFKYF
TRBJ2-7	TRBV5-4	CASSFTGSSYEQYF
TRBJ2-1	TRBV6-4	CASSPLAGAVNEQFF
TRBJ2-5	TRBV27	CASSFLAGTRETQYF
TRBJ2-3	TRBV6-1	CASSESGGGTDTQYF
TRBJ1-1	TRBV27	CASSGGVEAFF
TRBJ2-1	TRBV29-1	CSVEGGLVLSYNEQFF
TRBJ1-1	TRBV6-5	CASSLEFGTEAFF